Following are 13 T cell receptor beta chains from one sample sequenced in a study of blood T cells in healthy people across ages. A J-beta primer mix and a sample-barcoded 5' primer were used in a second PCR of about 7 to 12 cycles. TCRdb reprocessed the 5' RACE reads via MiXCR and lists one record per CDR3 protein. The data show 800,000 to 950,000 distinct CDR3 sequences, roughly 40% seen once. The source material was blood. The origin of the receptors is a man aged 18-30 years in good health.

This chain joins TRBV7-2 and TRBJ1-5; D gene unclear. Trimming left V 5 bases short and J 0 bases short, with 8 bases between. The CDR3 runs 14 residues. CDR1 and CDR2 (germline): SGHTA, FQGNSA. DNA for the CDR3: TGTGCCAGCAGCATGCAGTATAGCAATCAGCCCCAGCATTTT. Protein product: CASSMQYSNQPQHF.

This clonotype was detected a few times. In DNA form, the CDR3 reads TGTGCCAGCAGCTCGAGTAAAACTTATAATTCACCCCTCCACTTT. This gives the protein CASSSSKTYNSPLHF. The chain employs TRBV11-2 and TRBJ1-6; D not resolved. CDR1 SGHAT and CDR2 FQNNGV come from the germline V gene. CDR3 length: 15 residues. Trimming took off 4 bases at V and 4 bases at J, with 11 bases between the two ends.

The chain links TRBV12-3 or TRBV12-4 to TRBJ2-1; D unresolved. This CDR3 spans 15 amino acids. V was pared by 6 bases and J by 7 bases, with 19 bases between. CDR3 region: CASSSSGLEGNEQFF. The CDR3 DNA follows: TGTGCCAGCAGCTCTTCTGGTCTAGAAGGTAATGAGCAGTTCTTC.

J is TRBJ2-3 and V is TRBV6-5; D is possibly TRBD2 (7 bases). The V end was cut by 0 bases, the J end by 5 bases, with 18 bases between. Germline-derived CDR1 and CDR2 are MNHEY and SVGAGI. The CDR3 totals 17 residues. The CDR3, as DNA: TGTGCCAGCAGTTACTCTTACCGACCGGGGGGCTTAGATACGCAGTATTTT. Its translation is CASSYSYRPGGLDTQYF.

At least ten counts were recorded for this clonotype. The J gene is TRBJ1-5, the V gene TRBV7-6; D is unclear. Germline lookup yields CDR1 SGHVS and CDR2 FNYEAQ. This CDR3 spans 12 amino acids. Trimming cost V 5 bases and J 4 bases, with 6 bases left between them. CDR3 bases: TGTGCCAGCAGCCCTCGGAATCAGCCCCAGCATTTT. Its protein is CASSPRNQPQHF.

A few counts support this clonotype. The V gene is TRBV20-1, the J gene TRBJ2-3; 9 nucleotides line up with TRBD1. The CDR3 is 16 amino acids. With V trimmed by 6 bases and J by 2 bases, 12 bases remained unmatched. Looked up from germline, CDR1 is DFQATT and CDR2 is SNEGSKA (reference sequence). The CDR3 nucleotides are TGCAGTGCCCCGGGGACAGGGAGGTTATACACAGATACGCAGTATTTT. As protein: CSAPGTGRLYTDTQYF.

The chain combines TRBV25-1 with TRBJ2-3; unclear D gene. Trimming removed 2 bases from V and 3 bases from J, with 9 bases in between. Germline lookup yields CDR1 MGHDK and CDR2 SYGVNS. The CDR3 length is 14 residues. CDR3 region: CASSEHSLTDTQYF. The CDR3 DNA reads as TGTGCCAGCAGTGAACACAGCTTGACAGATACGCAGTATTTT.

This clonotype was found a few times. The chain recombines TRBV5-6 with TRBJ2-7, with D perhaps given as TRBD1 or TRBD2 (6 bases each). CDR1 is SGHDT and CDR2 is YYEEEE in the germline V gene. V lost 1 base, J lost 7 bases, and 21 bases lay in between. The CDR3 totals 16 residues. The CDR3 DNA follows: TGTGCCAGCAGCTTGTGGAGGGGGGACACCGAGAGAGAGCAGTACTTC. Translation gives CASSLWRGDTEREQYF.

The chain employs TRBV7-8 and TRBJ2-4; D may be TRBD1 or TRBD2 (5 bases each). V lost 1 base and J lost 13, with 8 bases in between. The germline V gene has CDR1 SGHVS and CDR2 FQNEAQ. This CDR3 has 11 amino acids. CDR3 loop: CASSLVEGQYF. The CDR3 DNA reads TGTGCCAGCAGCTTAGTTGAGGGGCAGTACTTC.

This clonotype was detected only a few times. The V call is TRBV16, the J call TRBJ1-5; a possible D gene is TRBD1 (6 bases). The CDR3 sequence is 16 residues long. CDR1 and CDR2 from the germline V gene are KGHSY and FQNENV. V lost 0 bases and J lost 1, with 10 bases in between. The CDR3 sequence is CASSQSRQESNQPQHF. Here the CDR3 DNA reads TGTGCCAGCAGCCAATCGAGACAGGAGAGCAATCAGCCCCAGCATTTT.

The rearrangement uses TRBV30 and TRBJ1-1; weak D call: TRBD1 (5 bases). The CDR3 length is 11 residues. Trimming shortened V by 1 base and J by 6 bases, and 6 bases separated the two germline ends. Per the germline V gene, CDR1 is GTSNPN and CDR2 is SVGIG (reference sequence). The CDR3 is CAWSGGPEAFF. The CDR3 DNA follows: TGTGCCTGGAGTGGGGGCCCTGAAGCTTTCTTT.

This clonotype was observed at least ten times. This chain connects TRBV4-1 to TRBJ2-1; D tentatively fits TRBD1 or TRBD2 (5 bases each). Germline V gene lookup returns CDR1 MGHRA and CDR2 YSYEKL. V was trimmed by 0 bases and J by 9 bases, leaving 18 bases between them. CDR3 length: 16 residues. CDR3 coding DNA: TGCGCCAGCAGCCAAGAAGTGGGGGTTGTTGGCGGTGAGCAGTTCTTC. Amino acid sequence: CASSQEVGVVGGEQFF.

V is TRBV7-9 and J is TRBJ2-7; TRBD1 matches at 7 bases. V lost 6 bases to trimming and J lost 2 bases; unmatched junction nucleotides: 10. Germline V lookup: CDR1 SEHNR, CDR2 FQNEAQ (reference sequence). This CDR3 has 15 residues. This chain's CDR3 is CASRTKTGTTYEQYF. CDR3 nucleotides: TGTGCCAGCAGAACAAAGACAGGGACAACCTACGAGCAGTACTTC.